This entry is about one T cell receptor (beta chain). Its antigen remains unidentified. The study ran its PCR with 60 Vbeta and 13 Jbeta primers. The data were produced by immunoSEQ multiplex PCR, yet TCRdb's version contains in-frame clones alone and is incomplete. The sample carries tens of thousands of clones, more than 65% recorded once. This entry comes from a study of cytomegalovirus exposure and HLA in healthy donors. Findings and caveats of the study: The availability of immune exposure information extended only to CMV serostatus. Productive status was seen about 87% or about 30% of the time for most TCR beta V segments in an earlier analysis. 16,951 TCR beta sequences were associated with HLA alleles at 0.05 false discovery rate in a later analysis.

With V trimmed by 4 bases and J by 1 base, 7 bases remained unmatched. This CDR3 is 15 amino acids long. Germline CDR1 is SGHNT and CDR2 is YYREEE (reference sequence). This clonotype was obtained from a man aged 25-40 years in good health and CMV-seronegative. V is TRBV5-4 and J is TRBJ1-1; TRBD1 matches 7 bases. Sequencing was done on a sample of PBMCs. The CDR3 coding sequence is TGTGCCAGCAGCCCTACAGGGGACCGGAACACTGAAGCTTTCTTT. It codes for CASSPTGDRNTEAFF.